Listed here is a single T cell receptor (beta chain). What it binds is not known. This entry is derived from a study of graft-versus-host responses after intestinal transplantation. Study-wide context: After anti-thymocyte globulin induction, recipients took tacrolimus and steroids for around three years.

Sequenced by immunoSEQ multiplex PCR; TCRdb stores in-frame clones only, minus some. Here the sample spans 62,000 or so clones, around nine tenths being singletons. This CDR3 spans 14 amino acids. Per germline, CDR1 SQVTM and CDR2 ANQGSEA. V was pared by 6 bases and J by 3 bases, with 18 bases between. The sequence was collected from a human donor who was the organ donor for an intestinal transplant. The V gene is TRBV29-1, the J gene TRBJ2-7; a possible D gene is TRBD2 (5 bases). Sequencing used unstimulated CD8+ T cells sorted from spleen or lymph node cells, obtained before transplant. The CDR3 sequence is CSVAAGIGSYEQYF. The CDR3 DNA follows: TGCAGCGTCGCTGCGGGCATAGGGAGCTACGAGCAGTACTTC.